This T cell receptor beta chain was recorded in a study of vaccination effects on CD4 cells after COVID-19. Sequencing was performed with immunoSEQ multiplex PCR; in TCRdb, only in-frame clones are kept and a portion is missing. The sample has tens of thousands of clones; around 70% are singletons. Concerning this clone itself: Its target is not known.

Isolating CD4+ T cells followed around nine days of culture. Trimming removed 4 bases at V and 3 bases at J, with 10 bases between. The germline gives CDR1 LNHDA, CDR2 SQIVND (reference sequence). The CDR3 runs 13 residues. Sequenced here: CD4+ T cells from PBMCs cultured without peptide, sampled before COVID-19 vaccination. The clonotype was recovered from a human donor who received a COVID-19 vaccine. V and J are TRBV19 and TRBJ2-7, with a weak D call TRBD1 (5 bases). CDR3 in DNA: TGTGCCAGTAGTAGAAGGGGATTCTACGAGCAGTACTTC. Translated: CASSRRGFYEQYF.